The 21 T cell receptor beta chains reported below all come from one sample, sequenced in a study of beta chain features in type 1 diabetes. All of the isolated RNA was reverse transcribed, so expressed TCRB transcripts were sequenced. Assay: immunoSEQ multiplex PCR; the TCRdb copy retains only in-frame clones and omits some. Among hundreds of thousands of clones, roughly 9% were seen once, and the ten largest hold more than 0.8%. The study's findings and limits: In all four CD4+ subsets, TCRB CDR3 length was significantly, moderately reduced in type 1 diabetes.

Their antigen targets remain unknown. The sequenced sample consisted of central memory CD4+ T cells from blood. The receptors were sampled from a man under 40 with type 1 diabetes.

V is TRBV30 and J is TRBJ2-5, with TRBD2 matching over 12 bases. The CDR3 is 18 amino acids. J gave up 5 bases and V 0 bases, and 13 bases lay outside the gene matches. The V gene's germline CDR1 is GTSNPN and CDR2 SVGIG (reference sequence). CDR3 sequence: CAWSVGTSSGGAGETQYF. CDR3 DNA: TGTGCCTGGAGTGTCGGCACCTCTAGCGGGGGGGCCGGGGAGACCCAGTACTTC.

The rearrangement joins TRBV11-2 to TRBJ2-4; D may be TRBD1 (5 bases). V was clipped by 2 bases and J by 0 bases, with 5 bases between them. The CDR3 sequence is 14 residues long. Germline CDR1 and CDR2: SGHAT and FQNNGV. CDR3 in DNA: TGTGCCAGCAGCTTAACAGGAGCCAAAAACATTCAGTACTTC. It specifies CASSLTGAKNIQYF.

Comment on this clone: Other nucleotide sequences from this sample produce the same CDR3. J is TRBJ1-1 and V is TRBV5-1, with a tentative D call TRBD1 (5 bases). Trimming cost V 1 base and J 1 base, with 5 bases left between them. The CDR3 contains 13 residues. Germline CDR1 SGHRS, CDR2 YFSETQ. The CDR3 DNA reads as TGCGCCAGCAGCTTGAGGGGGAACACTGAAGCTTTCTTT. Translation gives CASSLRGNTEAFF.

The rearrangement links TRBV5-1 to TRBJ1-2, with a tentative D call TRBD1 (5 bases). Trimming took off 0 bases at V and 0 bases at J, with 15 bases between the two ends. The CDR3 spans 17 residues. Germline-derived CDR1 and CDR2 are SGHRS and YFSETQ. CDR3 nucleotides: TGCGCCAGCAGCTTGGCCCCGACAGCTAGAGCTAACTATGGCTACACCTTC. This gives the protein CASSLAPTARANYGYTF.

V and J are TRBV11-3 and TRBJ1-6; no clear D. The V gene lost 4 bases and the J gene lost 14 bases, with 9 bases spanning the gap. Germline CDR1 and CDR2: SGHNT and YENEEA. The CDR3 length is 11 residues. CDR3 protein: CASSSGPTLHF. Written as DNA, the CDR3 is TGTGCCAGCAGCTCAGGACCGACCCTCCACTTT. The variable domain in full, with the rest retrieved from reference TRBV11-3 and TRBJ1-6, is EAGVVQSPRYKIIEKKQPVAFWCNPISGHNTLYWYLQNLGQGPELLIRYENEEAVDDSQLPKDRFSAERLKGVDSTLKIQPAELGDSAVYLCASSSGPTLHFGNGTRLTVT.

This clone was picked up a small number of times. The rearrangement uses TRBV27 and TRBJ2-3; D remains ambiguous. The CDR3 spans 14 residues. The germline CDR1 and CDR2 sequences are MNHEY and SMNVEV (reference sequence). V lost 4 bases and J 2 bases, leaving 10 bases between the germline ends. This CDR3 reads CASSSGRYTDTQYF. The CDR3 DNA follows: TGTGCCAGCAGTTCGGGCAGGTACACAGATACGCAGTATTTT.

The chain joins TRBV9 to TRBJ1-2; maybe TRBD1 (5 bases). V was pared by 3 bases and J by 5 bases, with 17 bases between. The germline V gene encodes CDR1 SGDLS and CDR2 YYNGEE. The CDR3 sequence is 15 residues long. The CDR3 bases are TGTGCCAGCAGCGGAGGACACGTCTCCTGGTATGGCTACACCTTC. Encoded protein: CASSGGHVSWYGYTF.

Only a few counts were recorded for this clone. The chain recombines TRBV10-3 with TRBJ1-2; D is perhaps TRBD1 (6 bases). Per the germline V gene, CDR1 is ENHRY and CDR2 is SYGVKD. Trimming left V 0 bases short and J 7 bases short, with 9 bases between. The CDR3 is 13 amino acids. The CDR3 DNA sequence: TGTGCCATCAGTGAGTCCGGCAGGGGTGGCTACACCTTC. Translation: CAISESGRGGYTF.

The chain combines TRBV28 with TRBJ2-7; 8 nucleotides agree with TRBD1. The germline CDR1 and CDR2 sequences are MDHEN and SYDVKM. With 2 bases clipped from V and 3 bases from J, the junction kept 3 bases outside the gene matches. The CDR3 contains 14 residues. The CDR3 DNA follows: TGTGCCAGCAGTTTAGTGGGACAGGTCTACGAGCAGTACTTC. Protein: CASSLVGQVYEQYF.

This clone has more than one count but fewer than ten. DNA of the CDR3: TGTGCCAGCAGCCCCAGACAGGGTCACAATGAGCAGTTCTTC. This encodes CASSPRQGHNEQFF. The rearrangement joins TRBV11-2 to TRBJ2-1; 7 nucleotides line up with TRBD1. The germline V gene has CDR1 SGHAT and CDR2 FQNNGV. The trim removed 5 bases at V and 5 bases at J, leaving 6 bases unmatched. This CDR3 is built from 14 residues.

In this sample, this clone turned up a few times. The V and J genes are TRBV6-5 and TRBJ2-2; D is unresolved. This CDR3 is built from 13 residues. Trimming removed 6 bases at V and 4 bases at J, with 9 bases between. Germline CDR1 reads MNHEY; CDR2 reads SVGAGI. The CDR3 bases are TGTGCCAGCAGATTCATAAGCACCGGGGAGCTGTTTTTT. Translating gives CASRFISTGELFF.

CDR3 DNA: TGTGCCAGCAGCTTAAGGCCCTCGGCAGGTCAACAGATCTATGGCTACACCTTC. It encodes CASSLRPSAGQQIYGYTF. V gene TRBV11-2 combines with J gene TRBJ1-2; unclear D gene. Germline V gene data show CDR1 as SGHAT and CDR2 as FQNNGV. The CDR3 is 18 amino acids. Trimming took 2 bases from V and 4 from J, leaving 23 bases between them. The full variable domain, with the rest looked up from reference TRBV11-2 and TRBJ1-2, is EAGVAQSPRYKIIEKRQSVAFWCNPISGHATLYWYQQILGQGPKLLIQFQNNGVVDDSQLPKDRFSAERLKGVDSTLKIQPAKLEDSAVYLCASSLRPSAGQQIYGYTFGSGTRLTVV.

This clone has more than one count but fewer than ten. This sequence joins TRBV10-1 and TRBJ2-2; D is tentatively TRBD1 or TRBD2 (5 bases each). This CDR3 has 16 amino acids. Between the trimmed V and J ends, which lost 5 bases and 2 bases, there was a span of 15 bases. CDR1 and CDR2 (germline): WNHNN, SYGVQD (reference sequence). The DNA of the CDR3 is TGCGCCAGCAGTCCGGGACGAGGAAAAAACACCGGGGAGCTGTTTTTT. Translating gives CASSPGRGKNTGELFF.

This clone was observed a handful of times. The J gene is TRBJ1-1, the V gene TRBV28; no definite D call. The germline V gene encodes CDR1 MDHEN and CDR2 SYDVKM. The CDR3 is 13 residues long. Trimming took 5 bases from V and 6 from J, leaving 13 bases between them. CDR3 nucleotide sequence: TGTGCCAGCAGTGTCTCGAAGGTCCCTGAAGCTTTCTTT. Its protein is CASSVSKVPEAFF.

This chain joins TRBV19 and TRBJ1-1; D might be TRBD1 (5 bases). Trimming removed 3 bases at V and 4 bases at J, with 15 bases between. The CDR3 is 15 residues long. The germline V gene has CDR1 LNHDA and CDR2 SQIVND (reference sequence). CDR3 region: CASSISRDVGTEAFF. In nucleotides, the CDR3 is TGTGCCAGTAGTATTTCCAGGGATGTGGGCACTGAAGCTTTCTTT.

J is TRBJ1-2 and V is TRBV28; unclear D gene. The V end was cut by 5 bases, the J end by 4 bases, with 8 bases between. CDR3 size: 12 residues. Germline V gene data show CDR1 as MDHEN and CDR2 as SYDVKM. Here the CDR3 DNA reads TGTGCCAGCAGTCCCCCTACCTATGGCTACACCTTC. Translation gives CASSPPTYGYTF.

This clone was found a few times. The chain has TRBV7-9 and TRBJ2-5, with D perhaps matching TRBD1 (6 bases). This CDR3 region has 14 residues. With 5 bases removed from V and 0 bases from J, the gap between germline ends came to 10 bases. The germline V gene has CDR1 SEHNR and CDR2 FQNEAQ (reference sequence). CDR3 in DNA: TGTGCCAGCAGCGCTACAGGGAACCAAGAGACCCAGTACTTC. The encoded protein is CASSATGNQETQYF.

This clone was observed a few times. The chain employs TRBV11-2 and TRBJ2-7, with D possibly matching TRBD2 (5 bases). Trimming shortened V by 3 bases and J by 6 bases, and 15 bases separated the two germline ends. CDR1 SGHAT and CDR2 FQNNGV come from the germline V gene. The CDR3 totals 14 residues. The CDR3 DNA follows: TGTGCCAGCAGCTTGGTGGGGTCCCGGGGCGAGCAGTACTTC. Amino acid sequence: CASSLVGSRGEQYF.

The chain carries TRBV7-2 and TRBJ2-3; 8 positions match TRBD2. The germline V gene encodes CDR1 SGHTA and CDR2 FQGNSA. Losses at the gene ends were 5 bases for V and 4 bases for J; bases not matched to a gene: 14. CDR3 size: 17 residues. The CDR3: CASSPLFSGGVADTQYF. For the CDR3, the DNA is TGTGCCAGCAGCCCGCTTTTCAGCGGGGGAGTTGCAGATACGCAGTATTTT.

This clone has a handful of counts. The chain has TRBV30 and TRBJ1-2; D is ambiguous. V was shortened by 5 bases and J by 4 bases, with 11 bases between the two germline ends. Germline CDR1 reads GTSNPN; CDR2 reads SVGIG (reference sequence). This CDR3 contains 12 residues. CDR3 bases: TGTGCCTGGGCCGTAGGGATCTATGGCTACACCTTC. This encodes CAWAVGIYGYTF.

This chain links TRBV9 with TRBJ1-5; 8 nucleotides match TRBD1. V gave up 4 bases and J gave up 0 bases; unmatched junction bases: 3. CDR3 length: 15 amino acids. Germline CDR1 is SGDLS and CDR2 is YYNGEE. This CDR3 reads CASSTTGDSNQPQHF. DNA of the CDR3: TGTGCCAGCAGCACGACAGGGGATAGCAATCAGCCCCAGCATTTT.